Following are 31 T cell receptor beta chains from one sample sequenced in a study of T cell responses to AZD1222 COVID-19 vaccine. Libraries were prepared by immunoSEQ multiplex PCR; TCRdb keeps only in-frame clonotypes and omits some of them. The sample records approximately 60,000 clones, around 84% being singletons. This specimen was peripheral blood, taken on day 0 of AZD1222 vaccination. Every receptor here comes from an adult in good health.

The chain recombines TRBV18 with TRBJ1-2, with D hard to call. The CDR3 contains 13 residues. Germline V gives CDR1 KGHSH, CDR2 LQKENI. V was clipped by 5 bases and J by 0 bases, with 7 bases between them. DNA of the CDR3: TGTGCCAGCTCAGTGGCAGCTAACTATGGCTACACCTTC. Its translation is CASSVAANYGYTF.

The chain couples TRBV5-8 to TRBJ1-2, with D unclear. With 1 base removed from V and 4 bases from J, the gap between germline ends came to 8 bases. The germline V gene has CDR1 SGHTS and CDR2 YDEGEE. CDR3 length: 13 amino acids. The CDR3 protein is CASSLRTSYGYTF. CDR3 DNA: TGTGCCAGCAGCTTGAGGACTTCCTATGGCTACACCTTC.

The rearrangement uses TRBV7-2 and TRBJ2-3; D may match TRBD1 or TRBD2 (7 bases each). This CDR3 has 16 amino acids. V lost 11 bases and J lost 0, with 21 bases in between. Germline assignment: CDR1 SGHTA and CDR2 FQGNSA. This chain's CDR3 is CAHRGGGGFSTDTQYF. The CDR3 DNA reads as TGTGCCCACAGGGGAGGGGGCGGTTTTAGCACAGATACGCAGTATTTT. Together with reference TRBV7-2 and TRBJ2-3, the CDR3 gives the full variable domain: GAGVSQSPSNKVTEKGKDVELRCDPISGHTALYWYRQSLGQGLEFLIYFQGNSAPDKSGLPSDRFSAERTGGSVSTLTIQRTQQEDSAVYLCAHRGGGGFSTDTQYFGPGTRLTVL.

The chain combines TRBV6-2 or TRBV6-3 with TRBJ1-1; unclear D gene. Germline CDR1 is MNHEY and CDR2 is SVGEGT. CDR3 length: 15 residues. Trimming stripped 0 bases from V and 0 bases from J, with 8 bases between. The CDR3 is CASSYSAILNTEAFF. The CDR3 DNA reads TGTGCCAGCAGTTACTCGGCAATTTTGAACACTGAAGCTTTCTTT.

This clone was counted only a few times. This rearrangement joins TRBV4-3 to TRBJ1-4; 7 nucleotides agree with TRBD1. The J segment lost 8 bases and the V segment lost 3 bases, leaving 6 bases of the junction unmatched. The CDR3 consists of 14 residues. Germline-derived CDR1 and CDR2 are LGHNA and YSLEER. The CDR3, as DNA: TGCGCCAGCAGCCAGGGACAGCGGGAGGAAAAACTGTTTTTT. Encoded protein: CASSQGQREEKLFF.

This clone was seen a single time. The chain combines TRBV7-8 with TRBJ2-4; 8 bases agree with TRBD2. The CDR3 sequence is 15 residues long. Losses at the gene ends were 6 bases for V and 7 bases for J; bases not matched to a gene: 11. Germline assignment: CDR1 SGHVS and CDR2 FQNEAQ. This chain's CDR3 is CASSYAGTSDNIQYF. CDR3 nucleotides: TGTGCCAGCAGTTATGCCGGGACTAGTGATAACATTCAGTACTTC. The full variable domain, completed using reference TRBV7-8 and TRBJ2-4, is GAGVSQSPRYKVAKRGQDVALRCDPISGHVSLFWYQQALGQGPEFLTYFQNEAQLDKSGLPSDRFFAERPEGSVSTLKIQRTQQEDSAVYLCASSYAGTSDNIQYFGAGTRLSVL.

The V call is TRBV9, the J call TRBJ1-1, with unresolved D. CDR1 and CDR2 (germline): SGDLS, YYNGEE. This CDR3 is built from 13 residues. V lost 3 bases and J lost 4, with 10 bases in between. CDR3 DNA: TGTGCCAGCAGCGCCCGGACGAGCACTGAAGCTTTCTTT. Translated, it gives CASSARTSTEAFF.

This sequence joins TRBV6-5 and TRBJ1-5, with 8 positions matching TRBD1. J lost 7 bases, V lost 5 bases, and 7 bases had no gene match. Per the germline V gene, CDR1 is MNHEY and CDR2 is SVGAGI. CDR3 length: 14 residues. In DNA, the CDR3 is TGTGCCAGCAGTCCAGACAGGGGAAAACAGCCCCAGCATTTT. Protein product: CASSPDRGKQPQHF.

This chain connects TRBV30 to TRBJ1-2; the D is unclear. The CDR3 is 13 amino acids. V dropped 0 bases and J dropped 4 bases, with 9 bases sitting between them. Looked up from germline, CDR1 is GTSNPN and CDR2 is SVGIG (reference sequence). The CDR3 nucleotides read TGTGCCTGGAGTGTATTTCTGGTCTATGGCTACACCTTC. Amino acids: CAWSVFLVYGYTF.

This clone appeared a single time. J is TRBJ1-1 and V is TRBV5-8; 11 bases are shared with TRBD1. In germline, CDR1 is SGHTS, CDR2 YDEGEE. The V and J ends lost 4 bases and 7 bases, in that order; junction bases with no gene match: 6. This CDR3 has 14 amino acids. CDR3 coding DNA: TGTGCCAGCAGCCCCAGGACAGGGGGCTTTGAAGCTTTCTTT. It yields the protein CASSPRTGGFEAFF. The variable domain in full, with the rest retrieved from reference TRBV5-8 and TRBJ1-1, is EAGVTQSPTHLIKTRGQQATLRCSPISGHTSVYWYQQALGLGLQFLLWYDEGEERNRGNFPPRFSGRQFPNYSSELNVNALELEDSALYLCASSPRTGGFEAFFGQGTRLTVV.

This clone came up a few times. The chain joins TRBV27 to TRBJ1-2, with a possible D match to TRBD1 (6 bases). There are 15 residues in the CDR3. V lost 6 bases and J 4 bases, leaving 18 bases between the germline ends. The V gene's germline CDR1 is MNHEY and CDR2 SMNVEV (reference sequence). The DNA for the CDR3 is TGTGCCAGCAGACAACAGGGAGTCTTCGGCTATGGCTACACCTTC. Amino acid sequence: CASRQQGVFGYGYTF.

This chain connects TRBV3-1 (or the pseudogene TRBV3-2) to TRBJ1-4; 8 bases line up with TRBD1. The CDR3 has 16 residues. The germline V gene encodes CDR1 LGHDT and CDR2 YNNKEL (reference sequence). After removal of 4 bases from V and 0 bases from J, the junction contained 4 bases not matched to a gene. In nucleotides, the CDR3 is TGTGCCAGCAGCCGAAGGGGACAGGCAACTAATGAAAAACTGTTTTTT. Residues: CASSRRGQATNEKLFF.

This chain connects TRBV27 to TRBJ2-3, with D possibly matching TRBD1 (6 bases). The germline gives CDR1 MNHEY, CDR2 SMNVEV (reference sequence). CDR3 size: 13 residues. V lost 4 bases and J 4 bases, leaving 9 bases between the germline ends. The CDR3 sequence: CASSSTGSDTQYF. CDR3 DNA sequence: TGTGCCAGCAGTTCCACAGGGTCAGATACGCAGTATTTT.

The V call is TRBV27, the J call TRBJ1-5; D ambiguous. The germline gives CDR1 MNHEY, CDR2 SMNVEV (reference sequence). Trimming removed 5 bases from V and 0 bases from J, with 14 bases in between. The CDR3 is 16 amino acids. CDR3 DNA sequence: TGTGCCAGCAGTCCGTCCCAGGCGATTAGCAATCAGCCCCAGCATTTT. Residues: CASSPSQAISNQPQHF.

In this sample, this clone turned up a few times. DNA for the CDR3: TGTGCCAGCAGTTTACGGGACTCCACCAATGAGCAGTTCTTC. This translates into CASSLRDSTNEQFF. The chain employs TRBV27 and TRBJ2-1; a possible D gene is TRBD2 (6 bases). Germline V CDR1 and CDR2: MNHEY, SMNVEV (reference sequence). Trimming took 2 bases from V and 6 from J, leaving 11 bases between them. The length of the CDR3 is 14 residues.

This clone has more than one count but fewer than ten. V gene TRBV10-1 combines with J gene TRBJ2-7, with 8 bases matching TRBD1. This CDR3 has 18 amino acids. Germline lookup yields CDR1 WNHNN and CDR2 SYGVQD (reference sequence). V gave up 3 bases and J gave up 3 bases; unmatched junction bases: 16. The DNA of the CDR3 is TGCGCCAGCAGTGAACCCCGGTGGGCCAGGGGGCGAGTCTACGAGCAGTACGTC. This sequence encodes CASSEPRWARGRVYEQYV.

The CDR3 here is CASSPPQIRYEQYF. The CDR3 bases are TGTGCCAGCAGCCCCCCCCAGATTCGATACGAGCAGTACTTC. The chain uses TRBV28 and TRBJ2-7; D gene unclear. The germline V gene encodes CDR1 MDHEN and CDR2 SYDVKM. V was trimmed by 6 bases and J by 4 bases, leaving 16 bases between them. The CDR3 is 14 amino acids.

The V and J genes are TRBV6-5 and TRBJ2-7; 11 positions match TRBD2. The CDR3 runs to 15 residues. V shed 5 bases and J 3 bases; nucleotides not matched to a gene: 6. Germline CDR1 MNHEY, CDR2 SVGAGI. The CDR3 DNA follows: TGTGCCAGCAGTCTACTAGCGGGAGCGAACTACGAGCAGTACTTC. The encoded protein is CASSLLAGANYEQYF.

The chain uses TRBV7-7 and TRBJ2-7; 7 bases are shared with TRBD1. The germline CDR1 and CDR2 sequences are SSHAT and FNYEAQ (reference sequence). The CDR3 spans 17 residues. The chain's CDR3 is CASSKEGDSRCSYEQYV. DNA of the CDR3: TGTGCTAGCAGCAAAGAGGGGGACAGCAGATGCTCCTACGAGCAGTACGTC.

This clone was detected once. The rearrangement links TRBV7-9 to TRBJ1-1, with a weak D call TRBD1 (6 bases). Per germline, CDR1 SEHNR and CDR2 FQNEAQ (reference sequence). The CDR3 is 14 amino acids. Trimming left V 0 bases short and J 3 bases short, with 8 bases between. CDR3 residues: CASSLAAGDTEAFF. CDR3 nucleotide sequence: TGTGCCAGCAGCTTAGCAGCAGGGGACACTGAAGCTTTCTTT. Variable domain in full (rest from reference TRBV7-9 and TRBJ1-1): DTGVSQNPRHKITKRGQNVTFRCDPISEHNRLYWYRQTLGQGPEFLTYFQNEAQLEKSRLLSDRFSAERPKGSFSTLEIQRTEQGDSAMYLCASSLAAGDTEAFFGQGTRLTVV.

The chain combines TRBV29-1 with TRBJ2-1; maybe TRBD1 (5 bases). CDR3 length: 14 amino acids. Germline V gene data show CDR1 as SQVTM and CDR2 as ANQGSEA. V lost 2 bases to trimming and J lost 4 bases, with 12 bases between them. The CDR3, as DNA: TGCAGCGTTGAAAGCTTGACAGTATACAATGAGCAGTTCTTC. It codes for CSVESLTVYNEQFF.

This clone was seen a handful of times. The genes are TRBV27 and TRBJ2-7, with 12 bases lining up with TRBD2. The CDR3 covers 15 residues. V lost 3 bases and J lost 4; bases outside the gene matches: 4. Germline V gene data show CDR1 as MNHEY and CDR2 as SMNVEV (reference sequence). This chain's CDR3 is CASSFQTSGRYEQYF. CDR3 DNA: TGTGCCAGCAGTTTCCAGACTAGCGGGAGATACGAGCAGTACTTC.

The chain links TRBV4-3 to TRBJ2-1, with TRBD2 as a possible D gene (5 bases). Trimming removed 0 bases at V and 5 bases at J, with 11 bases between. CDR1 is LGHNA, CDR2 YSLEER, per germline. This CDR3 region has 15 residues. The CDR3 DNA is TGCGCCAGCAGCCAAGATAGGCTAGCTAACAATGAGCAGTTCTTC. This sequence encodes CASSQDRLANNEQFF.

The chain uses TRBV29-1 and TRBJ1-5, with 9 bases lining up with TRBD1. The length of the CDR3 is 13 residues. The V segment lost 6 bases and the J segment 6 bases; nucleotides outside the gene matches: 6. The V gene's germline CDR1 is SQVTM and CDR2 ANQGSEA. This CDR3 is CSVWTGVGQPQHF. The CDR3 DNA sequence: TGCAGCGTATGGACAGGGGTGGGTCAGCCCCAGCATTTT.

This clone appeared once. The gene calls are TRBV18 and TRBJ1-4; D unresolved. From germline, CDR1 is KGHSH and CDR2 LQKENI. This CDR3 contains 19 residues. The ends were cut back, 2 bases at V and 0 bases at J, with 19 bases in the middle. CDR3 sequence: CASSPRRHSANATNEKLFF. The CDR3 nucleotides read TGTGCCAGCTCACCAAGGAGACACTCCGCCAACGCAACTAATGAAAAACTGTTTTTT. The whole variable domain, remainder taken from reference TRBV18 and TRBJ1-4, is NAGVMQNPRHLVRRRGQEARLRCSPMKGHSHVYWYRQLPEEGLKFMVYLQKENIIDESGMPKERFSAEFPKEGPSILRIQQVVRGDSAAYFCASSPRRHSANATNEKLFFGSGTQLSVL.

Here the CDR3 reads CASSQGVGGRNTIYF. The CDR3 nucleotides read TGCGCCAGCAGCCAAGGAGTAGGGGGCCGAAACACCATATATTTT. The chain uses TRBV4-3 and TRBJ1-3; TRBD1 agrees at 7 bases. J was trimmed by 5 bases and V by 1 base; bases with no gene match: 5. CDR1 and CDR2 (germline): LGHNA, YSLEER. The CDR3 consists of 15 residues.

The chain employs TRBV6-5 and TRBJ2-1, with D perhaps TRBD1 or TRBD2 (5 bases each). There are 14 residues in the CDR3. Germline CDR1 MNHEY, CDR2 SVGAGI. Trimming left V 2 bases short and J 3 bases short, with 8 bases between. CDR3 DNA sequence: TGTGCCAGCAGTTACGGGACGGACTACAATGAGCAGTTCTTC. Its protein is CASSYGTDYNEQFF.

The CDR3 nucleotides are TGTGCCAGCAGCCAGACAGGGGGGACTGAAGCTTTCTTT. Its protein is CASSQTGGTEAFF. The chain joins TRBV14 to TRBJ1-1, with 9 bases aligning to TRBD1. CDR1 and CDR2 (germline): SGHDN, FVKESK. This CDR3 contains 13 residues. Trimming cost V 3 bases and J 5 bases; bases outside gene matches: 1.

The chain couples TRBV6-6 to TRBJ2-5; 8 nucleotides agree with TRBD2. V dropped 8 bases and J dropped 9; count of bases not matched to a gene: 14. From germline, CDR1 is MNHNY and CDR2 SVGAGI (reference sequence). The CDR3 covers 14 residues. The CDR3 DNA sequence: TGTGCCAGCGGGGCGAGCGGGAGTGGTTCGTCCCAGTACTTC. As protein: CASGASGSGSSQYF.

CDR3 in DNA: TGCGCCAGCAGCCCCGGGGGAGGGAAAGAGACCCAGTACTTC. Protein sequence: CASSPGGGKETQYF. The rearrangement joins TRBV4-1 to TRBJ2-5; 7 bases align to TRBD2. Germline CDR1 MGHRA, CDR2 YSYEKL. The V gene end was trimmed by 4 bases and the J gene end by 3 bases; junction bases not matched to a gene: 5. This CDR3 has 14 amino acids.

This chain links TRBV28 with TRBJ1-2; D is undetermined. V shed 3 bases and J shed 8 bases, with 16 bases lying between them. This CDR3 contains 14 residues. CDR1 is MDHEN and CDR2 is SYDVKM in the germline V gene. In nucleotides, the CDR3 is TGTGCCAGCAGTTTGGGCGGACCCTCTTGGGGCTACACCTTC. Translated, it gives CASSLGGPSWGYTF.